The rows below give T cell receptor beta chains drawn from one sample of a study of blood T cell repertoires in COVID-19. TCRdb's table, derived via immunoSEQ multiplex PCR, lists solely in-frame clones and lacks some. The sample holds under 200,000 clones, 80% to 85% seen once. The material sequenced was peripheral blood. The origin of the receptors is a human donor with acute or convalescent COVID-19. The donor label of this sample is uncertain. CDR3s include the opening cysteine and the closing phenylalanine or tryptophan. D genes are given only for firm matches. Clone size is not always given. Where it is, it says once, few, many or a class for expanded clones.

j_call	d_call	clone_size	v_call	cdr3_nt	cdr3_aa
TRBJ2-5	.	.	TRBV28	TGTGCCAGCAGCCAAGGGACTCACCAAGAGACCCAGTACTTC	CASSQGTHQETQYF
TRBJ2-1	TRBD2	.	TRBV4-1	TGCGCCAGCAGCCAGGCCGATAGCGGGAGCGGCATTGAGCAGTTCTTC	CASSQADSGSGIEQFF
TRBJ2-7	TRBD2	.	TRBV5-1	TGCGCCAGCAGCTTAGTGACTAGCGGGACATCCTACGAGCAGTACTTC	CASSLVTSGTSYEQYF
TRBJ1-2	.	few	TRBV3-1/TRBV3-2	TGTGCCAGCAGCCAAGCCGGGTATGGCTACACCTTC	CASSQAGYGYTF
TRBJ2-1	TRBD2	.	TRBV7-8	TGTGCCAGCAGCTTAAGGGCTAGCGGGAGTCTTGAGCAGTTCTTC	CASSLRASGSLEQFF
TRBJ2-1	TRBD1	.	TRBV3-1/TRBV3-2	TGTGCCAGCAGCCAAGGATGGGACAGGGCCAATGAGCAGTTCTTC	CASSQGWDRANEQFF
TRBJ2-1	TRBD1	.	TRBV11-2	TGTGCCAGCAGCCGGGACAGCGGACCCTACAATGAGCAGTTCTTC	CASSRDSGPYNEQFF
TRBJ2-7	.	few	TRBV10-1	TGCGCCAGCAGTGAGTCGACGGGCGAGCAGTACTTC	CASSESTGEQYF
TRBJ1-5	.	.	TRBV12-3/TRBV12-4	TGTGCCAGCAGTGGCGGGCGGGTTCAGCCCCAGCATTTT	CASSGGRVQPQHF
TRBJ1-4	.	.	TRBV19	TGTGCCAGTAAGCGCGGGGGACGTGCAACTAATGAAAAACTGTTTTTT	CASKRGGRATNEKLFF
TRBJ1-5	.	once	TRBV6-5	TGTGCCAGCAGTTACAGCCCACTTAGCAATCAGCCCCAGCATTTT	CASSYSPLSNQPQHF
TRBJ1-5	.	.	TRBV7-9	TGTGCCAGCGGAGACCCGGGGGATCAGCCCCAGCATTTT	CASGDPGDQPQHF
TRBJ2-1	TRBD2	.	TRBV5-1	TGCGCCAGCAGCAAGATCGGACTAGCGGGGGCATACAATGAGCAGTTCTTC	CASSKIGLAGAYNEQFF
TRBJ1-2	.	.	TRBV9	TGTGCCAGCAGCTCCTCCGGGTGGGGCTACACCTTC	CASSSSGWGYTF
TRBJ2-1	.	once	TRBV20-1	TGCAGTGCTAGTGGGGCTGCCTACAATGAGCAGTTCTTC	CSASGAAYNEQFF
TRBJ1-1	.	.	TRBV4-1	TGCGCCAGCAGCAGCCTGGGCTCGTCGGAAGCTTTCTTT	CASSSLGSSEAFF
TRBJ2-7	TRBD2	once	TRBV4-2	TGTGCCAGCAGCCAACCTAGCGGGGCGGGAGAGCCTTACGAGCAGTACTTC	CASSQPSGAGEPYEQYF
TRBJ2-5	.	.	TRBV10-1	TGCGCCAGCAGTGAGTCGACCGGGGAGACCCAGTACTTC	CASSESTGETQYF
TRBJ1-2	TRBD1	once	TRBV5-1	TGCGCCAGCAGCCAGACAGGGGGTTATCGTGGCTACACCTTC	CASSQTGGYRGYTF
TRBJ1-6	.	.	TRBV5-1	TGCGCCAGCAGCTTGGACCGGAGCGCATCTACACCCCTCCACTTT	CASSLDRSASTPLHF
TRBJ1-1	TRBD1	.	TRBV2	TGTGCCAGCGGGACAGGGAAGGGTGGGAACACTGAAGCTTTCTTT	CASGTGKGGNTEAFF
TRBJ1-1	.	.	TRBV6-5	TGTGCCAGCGCCGTGGAGGGGAGTAAGAACACTGAAGCTTTCTTT	CASAVEGSKNTEAFF
TRBJ1-6	.	.	TRBV11-2	TGTGCCAGCAGGTTCGAGAGTTATAATTCACCCCTCCACTTT	CASRFESYNSPLHF
TRBJ1-2	TRBD1	few	TRBV5-1	TGCGCCAGCAGCTACGGGACAGACTATGGCTACACCTTC	CASSYGTDYGYTF
TRBJ1-2	TRBD1	.	TRBV19	TGTGCCAGTAAGAGGGTCGACAGGGGGCGCGAGAACTATGGCTACACCTTC	CASKRVDRGRENYGYTF
TRBJ1-1	TRBD1	.	TRBV19	TGTGCCAGTAGTAGGCAGACAGGGGGGCGGACTGAAGCTTTCTTT	CASSRQTGGRTEAFF
TRBJ1-5	.	.	TRBV14	TGTGCCAGCAGCCAAGCACAGAGCAATCAGCCCCAGCATTTT	CASSQAQSNQPQHF
TRBJ1-2	TRBD1	.	TRBV30	TGTGCCTGGACAGGGGGCAACTATGGCTACACCTTC	CAWTGGNYGYTF